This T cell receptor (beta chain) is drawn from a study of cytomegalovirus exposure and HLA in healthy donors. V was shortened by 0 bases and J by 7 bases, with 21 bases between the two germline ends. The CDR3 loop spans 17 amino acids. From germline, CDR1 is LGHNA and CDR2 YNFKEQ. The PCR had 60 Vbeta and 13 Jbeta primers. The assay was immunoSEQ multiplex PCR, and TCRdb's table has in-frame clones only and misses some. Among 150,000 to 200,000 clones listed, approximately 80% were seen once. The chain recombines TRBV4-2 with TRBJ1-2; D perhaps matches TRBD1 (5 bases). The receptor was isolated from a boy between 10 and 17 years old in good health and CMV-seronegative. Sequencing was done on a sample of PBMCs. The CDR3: CASSQDSLATGGSGYTF. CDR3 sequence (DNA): TGTGCCAGCAGCCAAGATAGCCTAGCGACGGGGGGATCTGGCTACACCTTC.